This TCR beta chain emerged from a study of tumor-infiltrating lymphocytes in primary liver carcinoma. Study information: The yield of productive TCRbeta reads per sample was roughly 3.65 to 7.13 million and was similar across tissue types.

General study points: Paired tumor-adjacent and tumor-blood samples overlapped less than tumor region pairs did.

The junction had 0 bases not matched to a gene; V was cut back by 3 bases and J by 5 bases. Per germline, CDR1 ENHRY and CDR2 SYGVKD. There are 13 residues in the CDR3. The source of the blood RNA was unsorted whole blood, and germline DNA was extracted as well. The patients carried chronic HBV infection and had received no treatment. A constant-region primer served to make TCR beta cDNA from about 500 ng total RNA. What produced the TCR beta libraries was three nested multiplex PCR rounds using slightly modified ARM-PCR. A C-beta reverse primer and TRBV1-TRBV30 forward primers served in each of the first two PCR rounds, at ten to eleven cycles apiece. TCRdb ran MiXCR on the multiplex PCR reads and lists one entry per CDR3 protein. This repertoire shows a few hundred thousand distinct CDR3 sequences, 58% found once; its top ten account for over 15%. This clonotype was observed many times. Its target is not known.

Sequencing was done on a sample of peripheral blood. The rearrangement links TRBV10-3 to TRBJ2-1; 8 bases are a match to TRBD2. The sequence derives from a woman aged 30 to 39 with primary liver carcinoma and hepatitis B virus infection. The DNA for the CDR3 is TGTGCCATCAGTGAACTAGCGGACAATGAGCAGTTCTTC. It yields the protein CAISELADNEQFF.